This passage covers 2 T cell receptor beta chains from one sample sequenced in a study of human T cells and chemical hapten exposure. TCRdb used MiXCR to reprocess the 5' RACE reads, holding one entry per CDR3 protein. There are over 95,000 distinct CDR3 sequences in the sample; roughly a fifth occur only once, and roughly 3.1% lies in the top ten. Total RNA extraction was carried out from unfractionated whole blood. These TCRs come from a human donor in good health.

V and J are TRBV18 and TRBJ2-3; D is perhaps TRBD1 (5 bases). The V end was cut by 2 bases, the J end by 5 bases, with 14 bases between. The germline gives CDR1 KGHSH, CDR2 LQKENI. CDR3 length: 15 residues. The CDR3 sequence is CASSPGQGILDTQYF. The DNA for the CDR3 is TGTGCCAGCTCACCAGGGCAGGGAATATTAGATACGCAGTATTTT.

The rearrangement joins TRBV5-1 to TRBJ2-7; D remains unclear. The CDR3 is 15 residues long. V lost 0 bases, J lost 0 bases, and 10 bases lay in between. CDR1 is SGHRS, CDR2 YFSETQ, per germline. In nucleotides, the CDR3 is TGCGCCAGCAGCTTGGAAGGGTTTAGCTCCTACGAGCAGTACTTC. Translation gives CASSLEGFSSYEQYF.